These 3 T cell receptor beta chains originate from one sample sequenced in a study of shared clonotypes between healthy human individuals. Terminally differentiated effector memory CD45RA+ cells were excluded from the naive CD8 cells, which were CD45RO-negative and positively selected for CCR7. This table comes from immunoSEQ multiplex PCR, and its TCRdb copy is limited to in-frame clones, with some not included. The table records approximately 720,000 clones, roughly nine tenths of them present only once. The sequenced material came from naive CD8+ T cells sorted from blood. All receptors come from a man in his thirties or forties in good health.

The V call is TRBV6-6, the J call TRBJ1-4; D perhaps matches TRBD1 (5 bases). CDR3 length: 15 amino acids. Germline V CDR1 and CDR2: MNHNY, SVGAGI (reference sequence). V lost 4 bases and J 8 bases, leaving 17 bases between the germline ends. The CDR3 here is CASSFSVEGAEKLFF. The CDR3 DNA is TGTGCCAGCAGTTTTTCCGTGGAAGGGGCCGAAAAACTGTTTTTT.

The V and J genes are TRBV6-4 and TRBJ2-1; 7 bases match TRBD2. The ends lost 3 bases at V and 1 base at J; junction bases unmatched: 0. Germline loops: CDR1 MRHNA, CDR2 SNTAGT. This CDR3 has 14 residues. The CDR3 nucleotides are TGTGCCAGCAGTGAGGGGGGGTCCTACAATGAGCAGTTCTTC. This translates into CASSEGGSYNEQFF.

This clone was found a few times. J is TRBJ2-7 and V is TRBV4-2, with 8 bases that match TRBD2. CDR3 length: 16 residues. V dropped 0 bases and J dropped 5; count of bases not matched to a gene: 9. Per germline, CDR1 LGHNA and CDR2 YNFKEQ. In nucleotides, the CDR3 is TGTGCCAGCAGCCAAGAACCGGGACTAGTTAGCCACGAGCAGTACTTC. This encodes CASSQEPGLVSHEQYF.